Listed below are T cell receptor beta chains from one sample, sequenced in a study of shared clonotypes between healthy human individuals. Some clones are missing from TCRdb's copy, which holds only in-frame ones; the method was immunoSEQ multiplex PCR. The sample holds about 2.2 million clones, approximately 92% seen once. Sequenced input: naive CD8+ T cells from PBMCs. These receptor sequences come from a man between 18 and 35 years old in good health. Some clones in this sample may be carry-over from other donors' samples. The CDR3 runs from the conserved cysteine through the conserved F or W. The order of the fields is CDR3 DNA, CDR3 protein, D gene, clone size, V gene, J gene. A D gene is named only where the DNA matches it firmly. Expanded clones get a size class; other rows say once, few or many, or leave the size out.

TGTGCCTGGAGTCTACCCCCTAGTACGACGGTCCGGGCTAACTATGGCTACACCTTC	CAWSLPPSTTVRANYGYTF	.	.	TRBV30	TRBJ1-2
TGTGCCAGCAGCTCGACCAATCGAAAAAACAATGAGCAGTTCTTC	CASSSTNRKNNEQFF	.	.	TRBV11-2	TRBJ2-1
TGTGCCAGCAGCCAAGAGGTGGGTTACTGGCAGTTCTTC	CASSQEVGYWQFF	.	.	TRBV4-2	TRBJ2-1
TGTGCCAGCAGCTGGACCGGGACAGGGAGGCAAGGCTACACCTTC	CASSWTGTGRQGYTF	TRBD1	.	TRBV7-2	TRBJ1-2
TGTGCCAGCAGCTGGGCAGTCGAAGACATTCAGTACTTC	CASSWAVEDIQYF	.	.	TRBV5-6	TRBJ2-4
TGTGCCAGCAGTTTCTCGCGGGGTCCTCTCTCCTACGAGCAGTACTTC	CASSFSRGPLSYEQYF	.	.	TRBV27	TRBJ2-7
TGTGCCAGCAGCAGCTCCAGGACTAGCCGCGCAGATACGCAGTATTTT	CASSSSRTSRADTQYF	TRBD2	.	TRBV5-6	TRBJ2-3
TGTGCCAGCAGCTTACCAGGGAGGATAATTCTCTCTGGGGCCAACGTCCTGACTTTC	CASSLPGRIILSGANVLTF	.	once	TRBV7-9	TRBJ2-6
TGTGCCAGCAGCGTAGCGGCTAGCGGGGTTAGCTCCTACAATGAGCAGTTCTTC	CASSVAASGVSSYNEQFF	TRBD2	once	TRBV9	TRBJ2-1
TGTGCCAGCAGCATCAAGACTGGGGGCGAGCAGTACTTC	CASSIKTGGEQYF	.	.	TRBV6-5	TRBJ2-7
TGTGCCAGCAGTATGACGGGAGGCACCGGGGAGCTGTTTTTT	CASSMTGGTGELFF	TRBD2	.	TRBV28	TRBJ2-2
TGTGCCAGCAGCTTAGGGTCCCCTTTATTAGCAGGTGAGCAGTTCTTC	CASSLGSPLLAGEQFF	.	.	TRBV11-2	TRBJ2-1
TGCGCCAGCAGCCAAGATCGATTTCGAACAGGAGTTAACCCCTACGAGCAGTACTTC	CASSQDRFRTGVNPYEQYF	.	.	TRBV4-3	TRBJ2-7
TGTGCCAGCAGCGCCACGATCTCTAGCGTTCAAGAGACCCAGTACTTC	CASSATISSVQETQYF	.	.	TRBV9	TRBJ2-5
TGTGCCATCAGTGAGTTATCGGTAGCGGGGGACAATGAGCAGTTCTTC	CAISELSVAGDNEQFF	TRBD2	.	TRBV10-3	TRBJ2-1
TGTGCCAGCAGCAAGGGACAAAACTATGGCTACACCTTC	CASSKGQNYGYTF	.	.	TRBV7-9	TRBJ1-2
TGTGCCAGCAGCCAAGACCCGGGACAGGGTGAAGGCTACACCTTC	CASSQDPGQGEGYTF	TRBD1	.	TRBV14	TRBJ1-2
TGCGCCAGCAGCCACGCGCTTCCCGGGACAGGGGATTACAATGAGCAGTTCTTC	CASSHALPGTGDYNEQFF	TRBD1	.	TRBV4-3	TRBJ2-1
TGTGCCATCAGTGAGTCGGGGGAAGTGCCAGATACGCAGTATTTT	CAISESGEVPDTQYF	.	.	TRBV10-3	TRBJ2-3
TGTGCCAGCAGCTACCAAAGTTGGGGAGCCGAGCAGTACTTC	CASSYQSWGAEQYF	.	.	TRBV11-2	TRBJ2-7
TGTGCCAGCAGTTTATCACTAGCGGGCTACGAGCAGTACTTC	CASSLSLAGYEQYF	TRBD2	.	TRBV27	TRBJ2-7
TGTGCCAGCCGACCGGAATGGGAGACCCAGTACTTC	CASRPEWETQYF	.	once	TRBV5-8	TRBJ2-5